This is a list of T cell receptor beta chains from one sample in a study of T cell responses to AZD1222 COVID-19 vaccine. Assay used: immunoSEQ multiplex PCR; TCRdb lists only in-frame clones, some missing. Here the sample spans over 45,000 clones, 89% being singletons. Specimen: peripheral blood, collected 28 days after the second AZD1222 dose. The receptors come from an adult who received the AZD1222 COVID-19 vaccine. CDR3s include the opening cysteine and the closing phenylalanine or tryptophan. Each record gives: D gene, V gene, clone size, J gene, CDR3 protein, CDR3 DNA. A D gene is named only where the DNA matches it firmly. For some rows the clone size is stated as once, few or many, or as a class when expanded; others skip it.

-	TRBV5-4	-	TRBJ2-5	CASSSQETQYF	TGTGCCAGCAGCAGCCAAGAGACCCAGTACTTC
-	TRBV6-2/TRBV6-3	-	TRBJ2-7	CASSFGFYEQYF	TGTGCCAGCAGTTTTGGCTTCTACGAGCAGTACTTC
-	TRBV6-5	-	TRBJ2-7	CASSYSGRDYEQYF	TGTGCCAGCAGTTACTCGGGAAGGGATTACGAGCAGTACTTC
-	TRBV5-1	-	TRBJ2-4	CASSFGQSPAKNIQYF	TGCGCCAGCAGCTTCGGACAGTCGCCAGCCAAAAACATTCAGTACTTC
-	TRBV4-1	once	TRBJ1-2	CASSQAAGQGGGYTF	TGCGCCAGCAGCCAAGCGGCTGGGCAGGGCGGCGGCTACACCTTC
-	TRBV6-5	-	TRBJ1-6	CASSSSHNSPLHF	TGTGCCAGCAGTTCCAGCCATAATTCACCCCTCCACTTT
TRBD1	TRBV27	-	TRBJ2-7	CASSPLFWDSSYEQYF	TGTGCCAGCAGTCCACTATTCTGGGACAGCTCCTACGAGCAGTACTTC
-	TRBV27	-	TRBJ2-5	CASSFAPGASETQYF	TGTGCCAGCAGTTTCGCCCCGGGGGCTAGCGAGACCCAGTACTTC
-	TRBV4-2	-	TRBJ2-2	CASSREKGAGELFF	TGTGCCAGCAGCCGAGAAAAGGGGGCCGGGGAGCTGTTTTTT
-	TRBV7-9	-	TRBJ1-4	CASSLFSGEIEKLFF	TGTGCCAGCAGCTTATTTTCAGGGGAAATTGAAAAACTGTTTTTT
-	TRBV24-1	-	TRBJ2-3	CATSDGRDTDTQYF	TGTGCCACCAGTGATGGGCGGGACACAGATACGCAGTATTTT
-	TRBV19	few	TRBJ1-2	CASSTTVNYGYTF	TGTGCCAGTAGTACGACAGTGAACTATGGCTACACCTTC
TRBD1	TRBV5-1	-	TRBJ1-4	CASSLGQHTTNEKLFF	TGCGCCAGCAGCCTGGGACAGCACACAACTAATGAAAAACTGTTTTTT
TRBD1	TRBV13	-	TRBJ1-1	CASSGGTANTEAFF	TGTGCCAGCAGCGGGGGGACAGCGAACACTGAAGCTTTCTTT
-	TRBV2	-	TRBJ2-2	CASSDTYTGELFF	TGTGCCAGCAGTGACACCTACACCGGGGAGCTGTTTTTT
TRBD2	TRBV5-1	-	TRBJ2-5	CASSSLGLAGQETQYF	TGCGCCAGCAGCTCCCTGGGACTAGCGGGCCAAGAGACCCAGTACTTC
-	TRBV5-1	-	TRBJ2-2	CASSLGPPDTGELFF	TGCGCCAGCAGCTTGGGCCCGCCAGACACCGGGGAGCTGTTTTTT
-	TRBV5-6	-	TRBJ1-1	CASSLLAASDTEAFF	TGTGCCAGCAGCTTGTTGGCAGCGAGTGACACTGAAGCTTTCTTT
TRBD1	TRBV12-3/TRBV12-4	-	TRBJ1-1	CASTDRGTEAFF	TGTGCCAGCACCGACAGGGGAACTGAAGCTTTCTTT